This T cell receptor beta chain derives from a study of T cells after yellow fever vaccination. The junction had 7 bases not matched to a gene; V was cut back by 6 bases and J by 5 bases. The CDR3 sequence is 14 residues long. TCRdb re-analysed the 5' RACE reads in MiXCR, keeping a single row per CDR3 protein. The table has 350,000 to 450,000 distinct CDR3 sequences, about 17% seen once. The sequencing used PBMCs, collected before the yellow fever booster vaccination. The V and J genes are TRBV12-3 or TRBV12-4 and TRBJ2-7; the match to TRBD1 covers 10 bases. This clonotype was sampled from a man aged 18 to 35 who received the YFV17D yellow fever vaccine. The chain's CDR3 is CASSRDRGGHEQYF. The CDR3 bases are TGTGCCAGCAGCCGGGACAGGGGAGGGCACGAGCAGTACTTC.